The entry below gives a single T cell receptor (beta chain) sequence along with its context. The entry originates in a study of CXCR3-negative and CXCR3-positive naive CD8 T cells. Study background: Some 130 million TRB reads were obtained in total, which works out to about 1.5 +/- 0.3 million per library.

The authors prepared UMI-labeled TRB cDNA libraries by 5' RACE. TCRdb re-called the 5' RACE reads and gives one entry per CDR3 protein, without DNA. The table gives 70,000 to 95,000 distinct CDR3 sequences; the top ten clones make up over 1.5% of it. The germline gives CDR1 WSHSY, CDR2 SAAADI. The CDR3 sequence is 15 residues long. The source of this sequence is a human donor in good health. Some clones in this sample may be carry-over from other donors' samples. The sample taken for sequencing was naive CXCR3- CD8+ T cells from blood. This sample's subset: CD45RO-CCR7+CD27+CD95- naive CD8+ T cells lacking CXCR3 (TNR3-). The rearrangement uses TRBV10-2 and TRBJ1-2. The CDR3 loop is CASSDGTPANYGYTF.